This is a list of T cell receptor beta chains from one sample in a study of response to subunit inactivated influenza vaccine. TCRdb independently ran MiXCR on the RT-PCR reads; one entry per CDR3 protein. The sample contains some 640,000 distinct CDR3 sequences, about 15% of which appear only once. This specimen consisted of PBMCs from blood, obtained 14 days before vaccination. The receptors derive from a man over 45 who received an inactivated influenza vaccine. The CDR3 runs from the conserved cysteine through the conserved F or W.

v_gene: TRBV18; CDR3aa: CASSQGTGNEKETQYF
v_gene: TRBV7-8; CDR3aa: CASSLVFGTSGVITDTQYF
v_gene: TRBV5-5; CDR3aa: CASSFLGYGDTQYF
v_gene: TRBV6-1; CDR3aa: CASSEGGEPQHF
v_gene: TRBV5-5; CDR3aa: CASSRGGSVKSYEQYF
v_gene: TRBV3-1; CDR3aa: CASSQGAGERRQYF
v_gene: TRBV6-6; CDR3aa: CASGAGVLYGYTF
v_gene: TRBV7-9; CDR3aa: CASSFPGDTSYEQYF
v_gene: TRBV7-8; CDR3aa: CASSLAVAPSSSDTQYF
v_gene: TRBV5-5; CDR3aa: CASSLFSGGPYEQYF
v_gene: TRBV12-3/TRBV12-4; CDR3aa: CASSFGPIYTF
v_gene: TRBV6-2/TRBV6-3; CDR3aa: CASSYMDRIWTQYF
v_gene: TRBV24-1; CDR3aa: CATSAVGTSGADTQYF
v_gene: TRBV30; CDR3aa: CAWSGKGVLNQFF
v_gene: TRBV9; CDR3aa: CATSREAPANTGELFF
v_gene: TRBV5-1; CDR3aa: CASKDGGTDTQYF
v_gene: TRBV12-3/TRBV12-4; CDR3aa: CASSLFGGAGDTQYF
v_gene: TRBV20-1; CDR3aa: CSAKRDGYSNQPQHF
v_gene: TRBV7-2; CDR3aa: CASSLVRAGGSKNIQYF
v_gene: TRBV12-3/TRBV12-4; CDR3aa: CASSTGTTNNEQFF
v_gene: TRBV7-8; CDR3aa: CASSSYDRGPQYF
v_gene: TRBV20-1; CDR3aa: CSARDLTGGVDQPQHF
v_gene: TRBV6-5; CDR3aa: CASNSAGTVTNQPQHF
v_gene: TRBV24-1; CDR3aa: CATSEDTSGAFNEQFF
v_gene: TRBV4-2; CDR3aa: CASSQGGLAGGPNEQFF
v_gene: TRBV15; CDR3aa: CATSRENFLGSGNTIYF
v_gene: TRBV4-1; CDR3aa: CASSQDWGNQPQHF
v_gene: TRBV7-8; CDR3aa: CASSLEWGGDTEAFF
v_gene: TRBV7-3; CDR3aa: CASSKLAGGPYEQFF
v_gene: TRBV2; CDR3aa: CASTPPSGGGSTDTQYF
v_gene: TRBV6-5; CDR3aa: CASSYSSGSSNQPQHF
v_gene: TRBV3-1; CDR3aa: CASSQDWVGGILSYEQYF
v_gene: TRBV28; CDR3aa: CASSYEKGQANTEAFF
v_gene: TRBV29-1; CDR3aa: CSVTDRGLSYEQYF
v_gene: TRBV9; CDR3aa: CASSPRRGEETQYF
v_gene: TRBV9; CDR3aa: CASSASVTTNEKLFF
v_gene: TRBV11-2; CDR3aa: CASSLRLAVESNEQFF
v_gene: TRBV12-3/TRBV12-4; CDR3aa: CASSLSLYEQFF
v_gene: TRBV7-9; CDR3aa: CASSQQVPHEQYF
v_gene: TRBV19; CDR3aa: CASSLRQGTLTPLHF
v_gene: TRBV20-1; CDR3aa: CSASGGELFF
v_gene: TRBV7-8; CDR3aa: CASSLGHRSYEQYF
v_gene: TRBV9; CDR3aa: CASSVETVVQSAKQFF
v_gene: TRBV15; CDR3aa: CATSKDGRIQETQYF
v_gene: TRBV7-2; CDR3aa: CASSSQTGGGETQYF
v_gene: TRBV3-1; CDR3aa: CASSHLAGGGYNEQFF
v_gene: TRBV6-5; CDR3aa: CASSYGQGADQPQHF
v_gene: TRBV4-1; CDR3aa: CASSFRLQAGDRSYEQYF